This T cell receptor beta chain was documented in a study of blood T cell repertoires in COVID-19 (TCRdb year 2020). At the level of the whole study: The collaborator samples originated in the United States, Italy and Spain and spanned the acute and convalescent phases of COVID-19. The prospective study material was composed of cDNA or gDNA derived from T cells, B-cell-depleted T cells, or PBMCs. Subjects who had been exposed to COVID-19, were actively infected with it, or had recovered from it provided the deeply sampled blood TCRbeta repertoires that made up the dataset. The repertoires were released in a freely available public database meant as a resource for research on the immune response to SARS-CoV-2. The samples were drawn from two sources: the first 160 participants of the ongoing ImmuneRACE study, and 1,000 to 1,500 subjects contributed by 6 global collaborators. Sample metadata almost always included a de-identified subject ID, COVID-19 status, age in years and sex. Where available, HLA class I and class II types were obtained from metadata supplied by the sample provider rather than from assay-based typing.

Points the paper makes about the study in general: How much clinical and demographic metadata was included differed by source and by participant, and the metadata was provided uncurated.

For this clone: This clone's antigen is unknown. The record has no base qualities; no much larger clone is one base away. Additional DNA sequences in this sample encode the identical CDR3.

TCRbeta CDR3 regions were amplified from genomic DNA using the immunoSEQ Assay, a bias-controlled multiplex PCR. Concerning the study's data processing: The number of nucleated cells in each sample was estimated from the amplification of reference gene primers within the assay. To quantify the absolute abundance of each unique TCRbeta CDR3 rearrangement, sequence reads were collapsed and filtered. For each sample, productive Simpson clonality was calculated by taking the square root of Simpson's diversity index across productive rearrangements. In TCRdb, the immuneACCESS table is reduced to in-frame sequences with V and J assigned. These tables do not hold every clone; where another copy was compared, an unresolved V gene accounts for under half, and the others remain unexplained. V and J calls and clone size are given by that table; D and trimming were obtained from the DNA. The sample includes around 340,000 clones, with about 92% observed a single time. Roughly 4% of the sample comes from the top ten.

At one collaborating source in Seattle, patients were enrolled during active infection and were followed longitudinally through the course of disease. Whole blood was collected in K2EDTA tubes by collaborating institutions according to the institutions' own protocols. Collaborator samples were shipped for TCRbeta analysis as frozen whole blood, isolated PBMCs, or DNA extracted from either sample type. Sequences were obtained from peripheral blood. The source of this sequence is a woman aged 60-75 years with COVID-19, enrolled during active disease.

The CDR3 corresponds to CASSPGGASNTEAFF. The sequenced DNA: TGTGCCAGCAGCCCTGGGGGGGCTTCGAACACTGAAGCTTTCTTT. The sequence joins TRBV3-1 (or the pseudogene TRBV3-2) to TRBJ1-1, and TRBD1 may be the D gene, going by 6 matching bases. In the germline V gene (reference sequence), CDR1 corresponds to LGHDT and CDR2 to YNNKEL. V loses 4 bases, J loses 1 base, and the germline ends lie 13 bases apart. Its CDR3 holds 15 amino acids, cysteine through phenylalanine. Of the read, only the CDR3 DNA is kept; its 45 bases are in frame from base 1.